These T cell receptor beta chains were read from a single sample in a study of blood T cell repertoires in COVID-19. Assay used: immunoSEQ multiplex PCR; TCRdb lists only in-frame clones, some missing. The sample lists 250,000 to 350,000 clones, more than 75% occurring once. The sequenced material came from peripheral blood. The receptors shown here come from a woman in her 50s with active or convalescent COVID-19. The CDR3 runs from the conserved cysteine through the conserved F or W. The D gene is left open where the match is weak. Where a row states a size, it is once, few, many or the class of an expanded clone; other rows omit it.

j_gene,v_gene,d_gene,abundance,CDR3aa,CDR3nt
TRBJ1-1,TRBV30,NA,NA,CAWCRQGLGTEAFF,TGTGCCTGGTGCAGGCAGGGCCTGGGCACTGAAGCTTTCTTT
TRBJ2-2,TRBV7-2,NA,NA,CASSLTGEGTGELFF,TGTGCCAGCAGCTTGACAGGGGAGGGCACCGGGGAGCTGTTTTTT
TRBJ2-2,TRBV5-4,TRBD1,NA,CASSLAGQGRELFF,TGTGCCAGCAGCTTGGCGGGACAGGGCCGGGAGCTGTTTTTT
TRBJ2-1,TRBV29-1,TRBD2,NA,CSVARETSYSSYNEQFF,TGCAGCGTCGCCCGGGAGACTAGCTATAGCTCCTACAATGAGCAGTTCTTC
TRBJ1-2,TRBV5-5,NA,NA,CASSLGTRAPHGNYGYTF,TGTGCCAGCAGCCTAGGGACACGCGCACCTCACGGGAACTATGGCTACACCTTC
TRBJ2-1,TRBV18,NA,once,CASSPSSRQGNEQFF,TGTGCCAGCTCACCAAGCAGCCGTCAGGGAAATGAGCAGTTCTTC
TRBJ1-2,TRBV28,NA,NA,CASRQQGKRNYGYTF,TGTGCCAGCAGACAACAGGGAAAGAGAAACTATGGCTACACCTTC
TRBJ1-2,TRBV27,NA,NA,CASSLGGFPYGYTF,TGTGCCAGCAGTTTGGGGGGGTTCCCCTATGGCTACACCTTC
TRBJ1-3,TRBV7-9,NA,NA,CASSLNRGNTIYF,TGTGCCAGCAGCTTAAACAGGGGAAACACCATATATTTT
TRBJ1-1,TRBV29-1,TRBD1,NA,CSARQGAEAFF,TGCAGCGCCAGACAGGGAGCCGAAGCTTTCTTT
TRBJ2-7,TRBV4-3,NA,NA,CASSQEGSPGEQYF,TGCGCCAGCAGCCAAGAGGGGTCGCCGGGGGAGCAGTACTTC
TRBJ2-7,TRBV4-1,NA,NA,CASSQDVAVPREQYF,TGCGCCAGCAGCCAAGATGTGGCGGTTCCTAGAGAGCAGTACTTC
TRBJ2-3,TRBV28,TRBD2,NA,CASRGTSPSDTQYF,TGTGCCAGCAGGGGGACTAGCCCCTCAGATACGCAGTATTTT
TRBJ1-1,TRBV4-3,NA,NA,CASSQVAIRRTEAFF,TGCGCCAGCAGCCAAGTAGCGATTCGAAGAACTGAAGCTTTCTTT
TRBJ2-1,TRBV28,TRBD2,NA,CASSLLAGPQFF,TGTGCCAGCAGTCTGTTAGCGGGCCCTCAGTTCTTC
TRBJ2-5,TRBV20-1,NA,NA,CSANGETQYF,TGCAGTGCTAACGGGGAGACCCAGTACTTC
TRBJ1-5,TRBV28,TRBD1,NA,CASRYSGGRVGNQPQHF,TGTGCCAGCCGCTACTCAGGGGGCAGGGTAGGCAATCAGCCCCAGCATTTT
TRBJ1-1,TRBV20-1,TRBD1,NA,CSASPDGTGGWFNTEAFF,TGCAGTGCTAGTCCTGATGGGACAGGGGGGTGGTTTAACACTGAAGCTTTCTTT
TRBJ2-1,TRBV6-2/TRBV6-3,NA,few,CASSYDSSYNEQFF,TGTGCCAGCAGTTATGATAGCTCCTACAATGAGCAGTTCTTC
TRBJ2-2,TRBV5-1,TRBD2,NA,CASSLEGSGRNTGELFF,TGCGCCAGCAGCTTGGAGGGTAGCGGGAGGAACACCGGGGAGCTGTTTTTT
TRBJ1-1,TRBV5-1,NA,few,CASSVQENTEAFF,TGCGCCAGCAGCGTACAGGAGAACACTGAAGCTTTCTTT
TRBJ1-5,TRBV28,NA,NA,CASIDGGFNQPQHF,TGTGCCAGCATAGACGGCGGGTTCAATCAGCCCCAGCATTTT
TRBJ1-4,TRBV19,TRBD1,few,CASSISGQGAEGKLFF,TGTGCCAGTAGTATAAGTGGACAGGGGGCCGAAGGAAAACTGTTTTTT
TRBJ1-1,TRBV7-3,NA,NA,CASSIGESAEAFF,TGTGCCAGCAGCATAGGGGAAAGCGCTGAAGCTTTCTTT
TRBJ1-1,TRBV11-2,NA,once,CASSLQVNTEAFF,TGTGCCAGCAGCTTACAGGTGAACACTGAAGCTTTCTTT
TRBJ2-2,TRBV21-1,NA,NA,CASSKKGPIGGGWFF,TGTGCCAGCAGCAAAAAAGGTCCCATCGGTGGAGGGTGGTTTTTT
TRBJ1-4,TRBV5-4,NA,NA,CASSPGGTTNEKLFF,TGTGCCAGCAGCCCCGGAGGAACAACTAATGAAAAACTGTTTTTT
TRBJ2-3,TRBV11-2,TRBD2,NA,CASSPPGTSGRAGTDTQYF,TGTGCCAGCAGCCCACCTGGGACTAGCGGGAGAGCGGGTACAGATACGCAGTATTTT
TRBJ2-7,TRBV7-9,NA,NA,CASSVQAGASYEQYF,TGTGCCAGCAGCGTCCAGGCGGGGGCCTCCTACGAGCAGTACTTC
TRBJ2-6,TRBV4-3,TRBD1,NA,CASSQQGDIPLVLTF,TGCGCCAGCAGCCAACAGGGGGACATCCCTCTCGTCCTGACTTTC
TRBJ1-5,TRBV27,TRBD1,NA,CASKPGQGNQPQHF,TGTGCCAGCAAACCGGGACAGGGCAATCAGCCCCAGCATTTT
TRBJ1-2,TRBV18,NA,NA,CASSPRTVPSGYTF,TGTGCCAGCTCACCGAGAACAGTTCCTTCTGGCTACACCTTC
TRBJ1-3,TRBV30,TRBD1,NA,CAWALRPTGFSGNTIYF,TGTGCCTGGGCCCTCCGCCCGACAGGGTTCTCTGGAAACACCATATATTTT
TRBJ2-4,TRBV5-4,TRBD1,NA,CASSLAEGAKNIQYF,TGTGCCAGCAGCTTGGCAGAGGGGGCAAAAAACATTCAGTACTTC
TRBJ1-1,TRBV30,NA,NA,CAWTKPSRNTEAFF,TGTGCCTGGACTAAACCTAGTCGGAACACTGAAGCTTTCTTT
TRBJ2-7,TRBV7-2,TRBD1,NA,CASSFGDRTSYEQYF,TGTGCCAGCAGCTTTGGGGACAGGACGTCCTACGAGCAGTACTTC
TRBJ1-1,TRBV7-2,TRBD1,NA,CASSLQGAGTEAFF,TGTGCCAGCAGCTTACAGGGGGCGGGCACTGAAGCTTTCTTT
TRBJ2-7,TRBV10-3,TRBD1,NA,CAITGQGNYEQYF,TGTGCCATCACGGGACAGGGAAACTACGAGCAGTACTTC
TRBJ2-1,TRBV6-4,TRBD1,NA,CASGSETGGQQFF,TGTGCCAGCGGTTCCGAGACAGGGGGTCAGCAGTTCTTC
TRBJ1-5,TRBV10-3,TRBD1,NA,CAISASGTGGNQPQHF,TGTGCCATCAGTGCCTCCGGGACAGGGGGCAATCAGCCCCAGCATTTT
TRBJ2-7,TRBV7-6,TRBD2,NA,CASSLDGSGTYEQYF,TGTGCCAGCAGCTTAGACGGTAGCGGGACCTACGAGCAGTACTTC
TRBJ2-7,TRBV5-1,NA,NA,CASSSRQNSYEQYF,TGCGCCAGCAGCTCCCGACAGAATTCCTACGAGCAGTACTTC
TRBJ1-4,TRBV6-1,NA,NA,CASSSNEKLFF,TGTGCCAGCAGTTCGAATGAAAAACTGTTTTTT
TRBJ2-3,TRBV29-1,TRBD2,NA,CSSSGGADTQYF,TGCAGCTCTAGCGGGGGGGCAGATACGCAGTATTTT